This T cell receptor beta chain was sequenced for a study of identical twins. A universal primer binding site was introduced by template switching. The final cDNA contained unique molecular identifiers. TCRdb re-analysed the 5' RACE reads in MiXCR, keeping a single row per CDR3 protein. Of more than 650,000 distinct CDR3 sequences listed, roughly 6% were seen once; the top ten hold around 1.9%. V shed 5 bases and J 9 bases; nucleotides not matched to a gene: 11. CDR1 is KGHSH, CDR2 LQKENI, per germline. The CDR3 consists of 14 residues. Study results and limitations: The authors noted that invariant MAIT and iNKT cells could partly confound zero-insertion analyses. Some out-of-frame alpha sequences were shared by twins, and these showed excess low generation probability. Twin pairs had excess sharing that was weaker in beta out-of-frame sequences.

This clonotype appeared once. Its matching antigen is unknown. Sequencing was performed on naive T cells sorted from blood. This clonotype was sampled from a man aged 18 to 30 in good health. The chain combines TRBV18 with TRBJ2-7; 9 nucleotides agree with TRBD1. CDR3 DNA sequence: TGTGCCAGCTCAGCGGGACAGGGTTCGAGCGTGCAGTACTTC. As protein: CASSAGQGSSVQYF.